Listed below are T cell receptor beta chains from one sample, sequenced in a study of OX40 agonist ivuxolimab in advanced cancers. Clones were sequenced by immunoSEQ multiplex PCR, and TCRdb holds only the in-frame ones, with some missing. The sample consists of about 77,000 clones, roughly 80% of them appearing once. The material was CD4+ or CD8+ T cells sorted from blood, obtained in a trial of the OX40 agonist ivuxolimab. Receptors originate from an adult with an advanced solid tumor such as melanoma, head and neck, liver or kidney cancer. CDR3s include the opening cysteine and the closing phenylalanine or tryptophan. D genes are given only for firm matches. Clone sizes are given selectively: once, few, many, or a class where the clone is expanded.

d_gene,j_gene,v_gene,abundance,CDR3aa,CDR3nt
TRBD1,TRBJ2-7,TRBV11-3,NA,CASSRDRDEQYF,TGTGCCAGCAGCCGCGACAGGGACGAGCAGTACTTC
NA,TRBJ2-7,TRBV18,NA,CASSPPGYTYEQYF,TGTGCCAGCTCACCACCGGGTTACACCTACGAGCAGTACTTC
TRBD1,TRBJ2-5,TRBV27,NA,CASSLRTGGQETQYF,TGTGCCAGCAGTTTAAGGACAGGAGGTCAAGAGACCCAGTACTTC
NA,TRBJ1-5,TRBV4-2,NA,CASSQKVDYSNQPQHF,TGTGCCAGCAGCCAGAAAGTGGACTATAGCAATCAGCCCCAGCATTTT
NA,TRBJ1-1,TRBV19,NA,CASSIEETRGMNTEAFF,TGTGCCAGTAGTATCGAGGAAACCCGGGGCATGAACACTGAAGCTTTCTTT
TRBD1,TRBJ1-2,TRBV2,NA,CASRVTGGLYGYTF,TGTGCCAGCAGGGTTACAGGGGGACTTTATGGCTACACCTTC
NA,TRBJ1-1,TRBV7-3,NA,CASSLLSHTEAFF,TGTGCCAGCAGCTTACTATCACACACTGAAGCTTTCTTT
NA,TRBJ2-3,TRBV7-3,few,CASSLPPDTQYF,TGTGCCAGCAGCTTACCCCCAGATACGCAGTATTTT
TRBD1,TRBJ1-1,TRBV18,NA,CASSPPGQANTEAFF,TGTGCCAGCTCACCACCGGGACAGGCGAACACTGAAGCTTTCTTT
NA,TRBJ2-7,TRBV7-3,NA,CASSWNMPTLALSSYEQYF,TGTGCCAGCAGCTGGAACATGCCGACTCTAGCTCTGAGCTCCTACGAGCAGTACTTC
NA,TRBJ1-5,TRBV5-4,NA,CASSLQGNDQPQHF,TGTGCCAGCAGCTTACAGGGTAACGATCAGCCCCAGCATTTT
NA,TRBJ2-7,TRBV7-9,NA,CASSLSTSLNPSYEQYF,TGTGCCAGCAGCTTATCTACCAGCTTGAATCCCTCCTACGAGCAGTACTTC
NA,TRBJ2-1,TRBV6-5,once,CASSYSGGHNEQFF,TGTGCCAGCAGTTACTCAGGCGGCCACAATGAGCAGTTCTTC
NA,TRBJ1-5,TRBV6-5,NA,CASSSSPNQPQHF,TGTGCCAGCAGTTCTAGCCCGAATCAGCCCCAGCATTTT
TRBD2,TRBJ2-5,TRBV7-6,once,CASSLTSGSPKAETQYF,TGTGCCAGCAGTTTGACTAGCGGGAGCCCCAAGGCAGAGACCCAGTACTTC
NA,TRBJ2-4,TRBV6-5,NA,CASSLIGGQAVQYF,TGTGCCAGCAGCCTTATTGGGGGGCAAGCTGTTCAGTACTTC
TRBD1,TRBJ1-5,TRBV6-1,NA,CASSEAGTANQPQHF,TGTGCCAGCAGTGAGGCCGGGACAGCTAATCAGCCCCAGCATTTT
NA,TRBJ2-3,TRBV30,NA,CAWSVGRRSTDTQYF,TGTGCCTGGAGTGTTGGTAGGCGTAGCACAGATACGCAGTATTTT
NA,TRBJ2-7,TRBV2,NA,CASRSGGSTYEQYF,TGTGCCAGCAGGAGCGGCGGGTCCACCTACGAGCAGTACTTC
NA,TRBJ2-6,TRBV27,NA,CASSLNSGSLANVLTF,TGTGCCAGCAGTTTAAATTCGGGATCCTTGGCCAACGTCCTGACTTTC
NA,TRBJ2-5,TRBV9,NA,CASSVGRYSQETQYF,TGTGCCAGCAGCGTAGGTCGGTACAGCCAAGAGACCCAGTACTTC
NA,TRBJ1-1,TRBV2,NA,CASSLARMNTEAFF,TGTGCCAGCAGCCTGGCACGCATGAACACTGAAGCTTTCTTT
NA,TRBJ1-4,TRBV11-2,few,CASSLGQTNEKLFF,TGTGCCAGCAGCTTAGGGCAGACTAATGAAAAACTGTTTTTT
TRBD2,TRBJ2-3,TRBV11-2,NA,CASSPRSGASLSTDTQYF,TGTGCCAGCAGCCCACGGAGCGGGGCTTCCCTTTCTACAGATACGCAGTATTTT
NA,TRBJ2-7,TRBV7-2,NA,CASSPTSKVYEQYF,TGTGCCAGCAGCCCGACTAGTAAAGTCTACGAGCAGTACTTC
TRBD1,TRBJ1-5,TRBV7-9,once,CASSQTTGEQPQHF,TGTGCCAGCAGCCAAACAACAGGGGAACAGCCCCAGCATTTT
NA,TRBJ1-5,TRBV12-2,NA,CASSSTGAGNQPQHF,TGTGCCAGCAGCTCGACAGGGGCTGGCAATCAGCCCCAGCATTTT
NA,TRBJ1-2,TRBV6-1,once,CASSELWPGDGYTF,TGTGCCAGCAGTGAACTTTGGCCAGGGGATGGCTACACCTTC
NA,TRBJ2-7,TRBV5-6,NA,CASSLAENEQYF,TGTGCCAGCAGCTTGGCGGAAAACGAGCAGTACTTC
TRBD1,TRBJ2-7,TRBV7-9,NA,CASSLSGQGVRYEQYF,TGTGCCAGCAGCTTATCAGGTCAGGGGGTCAGGTACGAGCAGTACTTC
NA,TRBJ2-1,TRBV6-1,NA,CASNPHYNEQFF,TGTGCCAGCAATCCCCACTACAATGAGCAGTTCTTC